This T cell receptor (beta chain) is from a study of cytotoxic CD8 clonotypes in ibrutinib-treated CLL (dated by TCRdb to 2020 to 2023). Regarding the research as a whole: The cohort included some 14 treatment-naive and about a dozen relapsed/refractory patients; under 18 were IGHV unmutated. Response samples were taken after a median of 12 months on treatment, ranging from roughly 6 to 36 months. Cryopreserved peripheral blood mononuclear cells were obtained prior to treatment, at the time of response, and at either disease progression or sustained remission. Responses were partial in roughly 24 patients and complete in 2; after median approximately 5.5 years follow-up, around 15 stayed in remission and roughly twelve progressed. Samples averaged approximately 260,000 productive templates and 94,082 productive rearrangements. Every sample from remission and from progressive disease was obtained while the patients were still on ibrutinib. Of the 85 to 90 participants in the trial, 25 to 30 had longitudinal samples available. Overall study outcomes, separate from this receptor: At ibrutinib response clonality went up, during sustained remission it held steady, and at progression it dropped back toward baseline. Sampling times were not matched between patients in sustained remission and patients whose disease was progressing, and lymph node repertoires were not examined. Baseline clonality was found to be higher than that of age-matched healthy donors and was strongly correlated with circulating CD8+ T-cell counts. Public clonotypes were rare and either shrank or stayed stable during treatment, and the rise in clonality at ibrutinib response reflected expansion of private clonotypes.

A remark on this clone: It lacks a known antigen. Base-call qualities are not available, and no considerably larger clone is one nucleotide away.

The sample's time point label is to be understood as: about 11 months on ibrutinib. For TCR beta library preparation, around 2.2 micrograms of genomic DNA was extracted from cryopreserved PBMCs. Longitudinal blood samples from CLL patients on ibrutinib monotherapy underwent high-throughput TCR beta sequencing. The patients took part in an open-label, single-center phase 2 trial of ibrutinib monotherapy. The goal of deep resolution MiSeq sequencing was a depth between 1 in 1 million and 1 in 200,000 T cells, and coverage averaged 10x per clonotype. The immunoSEQ hsTCRB Kit was used to generate TCR beta libraries. The study's own analysis went as follows. The data were analyzed with ImmunoSEQ Analyzer and ImmunoSEQ Data Assistant, and V, D and J gene assignments followed IMGT definitions. Clonality, which ranges from 0 to 1, was calculated as one minus the normalized Shannon entropy of productive rearrangement frequencies. Only overrepresented clonotypes making up at least 0.05% of each patient's repertoire were included in the public clonotype analysis. Approximately 14 age-matched healthy donor repertoires from immuneACCESS were used as controls for clonality. The clones in this table, taken by TCRdb from immuneACCESS, are in-frame only. Not every clone is retained; where verified, under half of the shortfall comes from an unresolved V gene, and the cause of the rest is unknown. The D gene and trimming were derived from the DNA, and the V and J assignments and clone size from that table. This sample lists about 140,000 clones; 91% were detected once. Of the sample, roughly 10% falls within the top ten clones.

CDR1 and CDR2 were assigned from the germline V gene as SNHLY and FYNNEI. CDR3 length: 13 amino acids, cysteine to phenylalanine. The sequence is cut down to CDR3 DNA, 39 bases in frame from base 1. V drops 4 bases and J drops 4 bases, leaving 11 bases in between. The sequence came from a human donor with chronic lymphocytic leukemia. Sequenced here: PBMCs, sampled after 12 months of ibrutinib treatment. The chain was built from TRBV2 and TRBJ2-7; the D gene identity is not certain. CDR3 loop: CASSGLATYEQYF. The nucleotide sequence is TGTGCCAGCAGTGGTTTGGCAACGTACGAGCAGTACTTC.